This T cell receptor beta chain comes out of a study of long-term antiretroviral therapy in people with HIV. The study, taken as a whole, reports: Blood draws took place between the mid-2000s and the late 2010s and possibly involved older ART regimens. With ART, diversity went up but was still lower than in transplant donor controls. Absence of data on ART adherence, viral resistance or therapy changes was noted.

Germline CDR1 and CDR2: SGHRS and YFSETQ. The CDR3 sequence is 16 residues long. J was trimmed by 10 bases and V by 4 bases; bases with no gene match: 14. On this clone: Its antigen is not identified.

immunoSEQ v3.0 was run at survey level. Per-sample TRB depth target: about 40,000-50,000 T-cell genomes. The protocol was immunoSEQ multiplex PCR, while the TCRdb copy is restricted to in-frame clones and leaves out a portion. This sample yields tens of thousands of clones, of which roughly 89% are seen a single time; around 3.3% belongs to the top ten. The clonotype comes from a woman younger than 35 with HIV. The chain carries TRBV5-1 and TRBJ2-1; 10 nucleotides match TRBD1. The sample consisted of unsorted PBMCs, taken 1.8 years after starting antiretroviral therapy. The CDR3, as DNA: TGCGCCAGCAGCCGGGGTGCCGGGACAGGGGTAGGGGAGCAGTTCTTC. Translation: CASSRGAGTGVGEQFF. The full variable domain, completed using reference TRBV5-1 and TRBJ2-1, is KAGVTQTPRYLIKTRGQQVTLSCSPISGHRSVSWYQQTPGQGLQFLFEYFSETQRNKGNFPGRFSGRQFSNSRSEMNVSTLELGDSALYLCASSRGAGTGVGEQFFGPGTRLTVL.